The following is a T cell receptor beta chain sequence with its context. Its antigen remains unknown. This CDR3 is 11 amino acids long. Trimming removed 4 bases from V and 8 bases from J, with 11 bases in between. Germline CDR1 is SQVTM and CDR2 is ANQGSEA. Measured with immunoSEQ multiplex PCR; TCRdb has only the in-frame clones, and not every one. The sample contains more than 150,000 clones, around 88% of which appear only once. These data come from a study of Ad26.COV2.S vaccination and SARS-CoV-2 variants. The study's findings and limits: Total T cell responses, in the TCR breadth and depth analyses, may have been underestimated.

The chain couples TRBV29-1 to TRBJ1-2; no definite D call. This sample comprised peripheral blood, obtained after recovery from COVID-19. This receptor was taken from a human donor who had recovered from COVID-19. The chain's CDR3 is CSVAAAGGYTF. In nucleotides, the CDR3 is TGCAGCGTTGCGGCGGCGGGCGGCTACACCTTC.